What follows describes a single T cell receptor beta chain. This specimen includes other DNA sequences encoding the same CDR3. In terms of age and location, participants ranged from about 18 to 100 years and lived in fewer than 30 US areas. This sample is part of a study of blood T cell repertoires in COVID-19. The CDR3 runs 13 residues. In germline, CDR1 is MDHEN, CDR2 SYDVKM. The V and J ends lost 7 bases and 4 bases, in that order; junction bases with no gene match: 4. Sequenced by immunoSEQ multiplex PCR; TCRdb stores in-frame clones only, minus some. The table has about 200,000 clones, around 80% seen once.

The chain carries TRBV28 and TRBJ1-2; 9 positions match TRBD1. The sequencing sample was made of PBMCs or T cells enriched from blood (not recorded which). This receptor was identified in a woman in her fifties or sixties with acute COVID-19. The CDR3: CASTLGQGYGYTF. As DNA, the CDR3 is TGTGCCAGCACCCTGGGACAGGGCTATGGCTACACCTTC.